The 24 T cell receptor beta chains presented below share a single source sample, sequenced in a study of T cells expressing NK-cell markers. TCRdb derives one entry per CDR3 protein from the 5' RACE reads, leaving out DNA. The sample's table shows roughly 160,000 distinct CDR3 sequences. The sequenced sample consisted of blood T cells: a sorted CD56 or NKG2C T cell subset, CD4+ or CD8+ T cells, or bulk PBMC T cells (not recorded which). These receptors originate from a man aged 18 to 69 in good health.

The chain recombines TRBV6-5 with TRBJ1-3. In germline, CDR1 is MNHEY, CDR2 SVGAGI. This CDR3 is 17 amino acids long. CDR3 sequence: CASSYSFSGDSGNTIYF.

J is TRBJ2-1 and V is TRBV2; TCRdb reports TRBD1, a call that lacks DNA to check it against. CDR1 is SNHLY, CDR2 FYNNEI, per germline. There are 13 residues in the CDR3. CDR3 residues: CASIRQGAREQFF.

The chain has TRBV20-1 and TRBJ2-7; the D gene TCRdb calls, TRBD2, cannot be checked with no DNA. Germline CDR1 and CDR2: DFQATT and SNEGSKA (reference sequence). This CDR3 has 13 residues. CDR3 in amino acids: CSARWTSGYEQYF.

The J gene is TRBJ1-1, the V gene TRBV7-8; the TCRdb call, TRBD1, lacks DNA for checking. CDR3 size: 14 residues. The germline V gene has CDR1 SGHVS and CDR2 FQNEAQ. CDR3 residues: CASSPTVFFTEAFF.

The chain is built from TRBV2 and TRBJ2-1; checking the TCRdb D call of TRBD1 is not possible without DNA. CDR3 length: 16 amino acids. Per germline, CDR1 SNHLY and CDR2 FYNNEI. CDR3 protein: CASSRGVAAPDNEQFF.

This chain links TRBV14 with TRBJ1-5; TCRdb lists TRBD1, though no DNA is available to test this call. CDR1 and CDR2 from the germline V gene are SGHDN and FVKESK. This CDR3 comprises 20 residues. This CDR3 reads CASSQDSYRDRSRSNQPQHF.

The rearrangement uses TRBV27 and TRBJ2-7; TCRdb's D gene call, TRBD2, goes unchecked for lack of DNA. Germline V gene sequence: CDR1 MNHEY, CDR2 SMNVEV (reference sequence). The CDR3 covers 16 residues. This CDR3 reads CASSLSGTSGWYGQYF.

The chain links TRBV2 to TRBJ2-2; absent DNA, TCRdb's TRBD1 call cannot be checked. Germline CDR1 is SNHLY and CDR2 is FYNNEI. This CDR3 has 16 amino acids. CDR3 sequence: CASSDVRVTWVGELFF.

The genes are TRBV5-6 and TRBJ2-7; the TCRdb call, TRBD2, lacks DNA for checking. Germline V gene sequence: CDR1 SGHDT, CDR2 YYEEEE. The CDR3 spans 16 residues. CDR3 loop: CASSTTSGGSLYEQYF.

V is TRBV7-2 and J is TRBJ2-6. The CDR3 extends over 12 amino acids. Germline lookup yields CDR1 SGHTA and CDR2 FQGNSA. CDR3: CASTLGANVLTF.

Here the CDR3 reads CASSPAPTGVNSPLHF. The chain joins TRBV6-1 to TRBJ1-6; there is no DNA to check the TCRdb D call of TRBD1. From germline, CDR1 is MNHNS and CDR2 SASEGT. This CDR3 comprises 16 residues.

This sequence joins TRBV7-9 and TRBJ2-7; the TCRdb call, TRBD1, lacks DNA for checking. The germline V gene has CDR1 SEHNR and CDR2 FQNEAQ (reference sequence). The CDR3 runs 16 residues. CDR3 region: CASSLQNKGNVYEQYF.

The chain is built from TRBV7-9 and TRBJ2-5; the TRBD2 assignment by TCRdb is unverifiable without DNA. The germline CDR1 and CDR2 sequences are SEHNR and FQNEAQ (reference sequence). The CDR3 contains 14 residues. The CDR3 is CASSSAGGMETQYF.

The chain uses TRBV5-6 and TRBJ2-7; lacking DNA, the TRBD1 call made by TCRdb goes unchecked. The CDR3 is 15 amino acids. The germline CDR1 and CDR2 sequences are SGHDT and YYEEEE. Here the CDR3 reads CASSYRGGGAYEQYF.

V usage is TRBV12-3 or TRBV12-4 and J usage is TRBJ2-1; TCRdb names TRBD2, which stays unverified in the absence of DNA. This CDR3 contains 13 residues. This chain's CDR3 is CATLAGGYNEQFF.

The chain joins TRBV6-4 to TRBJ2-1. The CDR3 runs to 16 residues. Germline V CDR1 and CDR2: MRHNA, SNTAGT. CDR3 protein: CASSDFGLSSYNEQFF.

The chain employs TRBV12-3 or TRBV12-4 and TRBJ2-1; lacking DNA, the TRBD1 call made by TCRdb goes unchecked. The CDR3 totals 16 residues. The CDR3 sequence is CASSLRGAEAYNEQFF.

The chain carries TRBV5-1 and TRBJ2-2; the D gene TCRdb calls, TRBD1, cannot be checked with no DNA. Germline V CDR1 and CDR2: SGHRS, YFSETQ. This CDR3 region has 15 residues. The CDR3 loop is CASSPYGPNTGELFF.

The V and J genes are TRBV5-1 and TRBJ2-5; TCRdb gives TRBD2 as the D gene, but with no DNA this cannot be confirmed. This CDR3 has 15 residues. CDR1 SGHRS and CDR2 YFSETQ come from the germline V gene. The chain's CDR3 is CASSLYLAEEETQYF. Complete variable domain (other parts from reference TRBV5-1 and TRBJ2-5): KAGVTQTPRYLIKTRGQQVTLSCSPISGHRSVSWYQQTPGQGLQFLFEYFSETQRNKGNFPGRFSGRQFSNSRSEMNVSTLELGDSALYLCASSLYLAEEETQYFGPGTRLLVL.

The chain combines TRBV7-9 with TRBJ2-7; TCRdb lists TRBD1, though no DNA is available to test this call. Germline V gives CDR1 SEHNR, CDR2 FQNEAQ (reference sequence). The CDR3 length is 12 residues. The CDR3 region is CASSLSGGEQYF.

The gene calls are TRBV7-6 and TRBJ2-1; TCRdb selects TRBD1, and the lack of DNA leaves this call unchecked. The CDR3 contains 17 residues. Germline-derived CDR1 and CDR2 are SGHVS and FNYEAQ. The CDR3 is CASSLVGTASSYNEQFF.

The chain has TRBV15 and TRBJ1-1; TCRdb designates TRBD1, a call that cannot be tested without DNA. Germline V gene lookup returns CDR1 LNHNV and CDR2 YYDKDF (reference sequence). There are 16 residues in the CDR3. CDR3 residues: CATSREAQGANTEAFF.

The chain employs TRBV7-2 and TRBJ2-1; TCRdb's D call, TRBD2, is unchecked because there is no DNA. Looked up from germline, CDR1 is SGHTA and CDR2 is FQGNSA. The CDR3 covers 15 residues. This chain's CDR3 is CASIRGGGAGNEQFF.

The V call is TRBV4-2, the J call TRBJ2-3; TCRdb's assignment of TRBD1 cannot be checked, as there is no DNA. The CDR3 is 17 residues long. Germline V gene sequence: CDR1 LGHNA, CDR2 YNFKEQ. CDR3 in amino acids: CASSHDDRPTSTDTQYF.